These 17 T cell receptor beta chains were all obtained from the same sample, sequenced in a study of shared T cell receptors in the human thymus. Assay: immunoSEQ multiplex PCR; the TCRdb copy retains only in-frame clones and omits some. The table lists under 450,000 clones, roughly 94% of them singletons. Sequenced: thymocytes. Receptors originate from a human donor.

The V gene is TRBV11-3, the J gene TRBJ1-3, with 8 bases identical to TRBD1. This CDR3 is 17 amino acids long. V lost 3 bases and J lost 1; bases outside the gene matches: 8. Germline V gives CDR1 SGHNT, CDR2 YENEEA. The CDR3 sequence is CASSFRTGQESGNTIYF. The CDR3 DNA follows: TGTGCCAGCAGCTTCCGGACAGGGCAAGAGTCTGGAAACACCATATATTTT.

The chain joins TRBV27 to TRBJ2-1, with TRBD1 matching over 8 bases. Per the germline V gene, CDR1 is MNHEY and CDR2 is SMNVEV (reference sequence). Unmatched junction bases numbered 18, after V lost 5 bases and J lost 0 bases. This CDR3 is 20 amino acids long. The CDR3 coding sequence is TGTGCCAGCAGTCAGCAGGGGGCAGCCCTCCCAAAGAGCTCCTACAATGAGCAGTTCTTC. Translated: CASSQQGAALPKSSYNEQFF.

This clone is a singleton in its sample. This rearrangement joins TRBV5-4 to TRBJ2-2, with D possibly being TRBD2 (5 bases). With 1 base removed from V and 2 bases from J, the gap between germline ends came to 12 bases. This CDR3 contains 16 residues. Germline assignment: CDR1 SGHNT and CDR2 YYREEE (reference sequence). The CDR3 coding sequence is TGTGCCAGCAGCTTGAAAGCGAGCGGAAACACCGGGGAGCTGTTTTTT. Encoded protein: CASSLKASGNTGELFF.

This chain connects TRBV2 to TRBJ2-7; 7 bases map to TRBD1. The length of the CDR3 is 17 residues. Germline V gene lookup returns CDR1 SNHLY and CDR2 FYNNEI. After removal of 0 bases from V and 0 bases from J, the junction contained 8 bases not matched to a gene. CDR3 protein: CASSEALQDRSSYEQYF. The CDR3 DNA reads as TGTGCCAGCAGTGAAGCGCTACAGGACAGGAGCTCCTACGAGCAGTACTTC. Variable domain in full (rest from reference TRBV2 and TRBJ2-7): EPEVTQTPSHQVTQMGQEVILRCVPISNHLYFYWYRQILGQKVEFLVSFYNNEISEKSEIFDDQFSVERPDGSNFTLKIRSTKLEDSAMYFCASSEALQDRSSYEQYFGPGTRLTVT.

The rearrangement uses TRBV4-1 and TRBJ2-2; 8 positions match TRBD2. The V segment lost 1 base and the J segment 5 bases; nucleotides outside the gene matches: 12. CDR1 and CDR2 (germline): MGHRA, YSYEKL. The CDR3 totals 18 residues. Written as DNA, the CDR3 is TGCGCCAGCAGCCAAGCTGGGCTAGCGGGCCGAGGGACCGGGGAGCTGTTTTTT. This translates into CASSQAGLAGRGTGELFF.

The CDR3 DNA reads TGTGCCAGCTCACCACCTTACAGGGACACCTACGAGCAGTACTTC. Translating it yields CASSPPYRDTYEQYF. The rearrangement uses TRBV18 and TRBJ2-7; tentative D call: TRBD1 (6 bases). V was shortened by 0 bases and J by 2 bases, with 11 bases between the two germline ends. The CDR3 has 15 amino acids. Germline CDR1 is KGHSH and CDR2 is LQKENI.

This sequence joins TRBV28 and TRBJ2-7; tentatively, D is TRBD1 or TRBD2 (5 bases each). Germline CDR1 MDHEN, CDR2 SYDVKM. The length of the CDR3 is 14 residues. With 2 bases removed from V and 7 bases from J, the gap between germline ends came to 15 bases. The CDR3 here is CASSLPLGRGEQYF. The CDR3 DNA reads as TGTGCCAGCAGTTTACCCCTGGGGCGAGGGGAGCAGTACTTC.

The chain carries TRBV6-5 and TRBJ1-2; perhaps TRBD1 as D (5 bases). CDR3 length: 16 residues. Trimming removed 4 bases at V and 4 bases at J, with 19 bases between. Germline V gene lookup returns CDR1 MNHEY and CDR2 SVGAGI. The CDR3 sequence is CASSSQAGGSLYGYTF. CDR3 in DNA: TGTGCCAGCAGTTCCCAGGCGGGGGGTTCCCTCTATGGCTACACCTTC.

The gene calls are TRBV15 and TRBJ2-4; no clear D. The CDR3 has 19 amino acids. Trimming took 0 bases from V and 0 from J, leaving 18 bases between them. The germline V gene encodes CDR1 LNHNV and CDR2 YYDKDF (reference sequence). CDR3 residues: CATSRDRPRQARAKNIQYF. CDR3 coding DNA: TGTGCCACCAGCAGAGATCGGCCTCGGCAGGCCCGAGCCAAAAACATTCAGTACTTC.

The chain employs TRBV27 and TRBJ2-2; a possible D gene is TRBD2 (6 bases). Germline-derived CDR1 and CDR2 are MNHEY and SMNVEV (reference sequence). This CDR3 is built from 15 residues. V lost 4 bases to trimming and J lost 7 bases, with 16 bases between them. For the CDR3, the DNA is TGTGCCAGCAGTTGGGGGGAAGCCGATTTCGGGGAGCTGTTTTTT. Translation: CASSWGEADFGELFF.

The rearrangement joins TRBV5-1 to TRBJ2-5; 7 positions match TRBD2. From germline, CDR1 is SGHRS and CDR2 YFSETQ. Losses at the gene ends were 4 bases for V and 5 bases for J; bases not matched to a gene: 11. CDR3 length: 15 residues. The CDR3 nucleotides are TGCGCCAGCAGCCCGCTGGCGGGAGATTTGGAGACCCAGTACTTC. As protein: CASSPLAGDLETQYF.

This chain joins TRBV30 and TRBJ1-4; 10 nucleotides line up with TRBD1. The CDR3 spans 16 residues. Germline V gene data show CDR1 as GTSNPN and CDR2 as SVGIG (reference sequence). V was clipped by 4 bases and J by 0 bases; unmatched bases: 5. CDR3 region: CAWTRQGATTNEKLFF. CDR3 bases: TGTGCCTGGACCCGACAGGGGGCTACAACTAATGAAAAACTGTTTTTT.

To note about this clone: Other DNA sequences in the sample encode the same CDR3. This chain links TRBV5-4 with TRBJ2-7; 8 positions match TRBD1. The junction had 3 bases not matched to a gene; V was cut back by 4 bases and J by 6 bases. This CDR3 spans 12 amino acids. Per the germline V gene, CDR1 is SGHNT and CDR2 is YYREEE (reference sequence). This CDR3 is CASSPTGGEQYF. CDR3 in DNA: TGTGCCAGCAGCCCCACAGGGGGCGAGCAGTACTTC.

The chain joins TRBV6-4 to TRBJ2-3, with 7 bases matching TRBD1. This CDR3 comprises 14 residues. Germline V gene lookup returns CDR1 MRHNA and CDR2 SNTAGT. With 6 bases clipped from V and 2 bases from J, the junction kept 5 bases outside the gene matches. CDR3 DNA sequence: TGTGCCAGCAGACCAACAGGGGCCACAGATACGCAGTATTTT. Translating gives CASRPTGATDTQYF.

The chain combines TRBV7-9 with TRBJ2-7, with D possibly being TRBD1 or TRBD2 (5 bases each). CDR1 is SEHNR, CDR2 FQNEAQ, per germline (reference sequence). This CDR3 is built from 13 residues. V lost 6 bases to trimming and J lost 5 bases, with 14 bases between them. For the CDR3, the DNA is TGTGCCAGCAGACAAGGGACCCAGCACGAGCAGTACTTC. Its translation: CASRQGTQHEQYF.

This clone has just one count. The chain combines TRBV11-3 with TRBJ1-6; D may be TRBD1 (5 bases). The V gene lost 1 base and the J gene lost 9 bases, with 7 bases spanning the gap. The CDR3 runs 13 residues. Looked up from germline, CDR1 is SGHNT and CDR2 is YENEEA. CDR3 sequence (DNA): TGTGCCAGCAGCTTAGGGGGCAGTTCACCCCTCCACTTT. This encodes CASSLGGSSPLHF. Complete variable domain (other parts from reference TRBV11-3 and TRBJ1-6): EAGVVQSPRYKIIEKKQPVAFWCNPISGHNTLYWYLQNLGQGPELLIRYENEEAVDDSQLPKDRFSAERLKGVDSTLKIQPAELGDSAVYLCASSLGGSSPLHFGNGTRLTVT.

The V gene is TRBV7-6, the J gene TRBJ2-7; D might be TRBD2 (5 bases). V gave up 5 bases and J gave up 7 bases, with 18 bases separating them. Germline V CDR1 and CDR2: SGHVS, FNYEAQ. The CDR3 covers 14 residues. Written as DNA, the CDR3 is TGTGCCAGCAGCCCCGACTCGGACTTACATGAGCAGTACTTC. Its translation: CASSPDSDLHEQYF.